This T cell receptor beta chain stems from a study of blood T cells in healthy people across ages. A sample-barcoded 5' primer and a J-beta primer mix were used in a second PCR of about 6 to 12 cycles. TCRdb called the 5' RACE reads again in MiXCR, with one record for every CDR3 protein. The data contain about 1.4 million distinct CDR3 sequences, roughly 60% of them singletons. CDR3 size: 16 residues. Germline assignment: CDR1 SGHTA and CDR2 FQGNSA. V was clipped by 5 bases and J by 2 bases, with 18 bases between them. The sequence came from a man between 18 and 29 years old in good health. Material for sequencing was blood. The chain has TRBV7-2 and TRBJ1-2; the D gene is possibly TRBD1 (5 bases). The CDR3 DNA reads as TGTGCCAGCAGCCCAGAACCGGGACTATCGAACTATGGCTACACCTTC. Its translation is CASSPEPGLSNYGYTF.